This TCR beta chain stems from a study of blood T cell repertoires in COVID-19. Looking at the study overall: T cells, B-cell-depleted T cells, or PBMCs provided the cDNA or gDNA that served as material.

Living in under 30 US areas, the participants were between 18 and 89 years of age. Donors in Cohort 3 counted as recovered after two negative PCRs, clearance, or symptom resolution. The V end was cut by 4 bases, the J end by 9 bases, with 12 bases between. The CDR3 is made up of 12 amino acids. Looked up from germline, CDR1 is SGHVS and CDR2 is FQNEAQ. Under the authors' procedure: Estimation of nucleated cell counts was performed using reference gene primer amplification. Repertoires were generated with immunoSEQ multiplex PCR, while TCRdb's copy carries only in-frame clones and drops some. V and J calls and clone size are as listed in that table; D and trimming were resolved from the DNA. The table has about 120,000 clones, roughly 84% seen once.

Sequenced sample: PBMCs or T cells enriched from blood (not recorded which). This clonotype originated in a woman aged 25 to 45 who had recovered from COVID-19. The chain recombines TRBV7-8 with TRBJ1-1; TRBD1 might be the D (5 bases). CDR3 in amino acids: CASSSVRGKAFF. CDR3 coding DNA: TGTGCCAGCAGCTCCGTTAGGGGTAAAGCTTTCTTT. Variable domain in full (rest from reference TRBV7-8 and TRBJ1-1): GAGVSQSPRYKVAKRGQDVALRCDPISGHVSLFWYQQALGQGPEFLTYFQNEAQLDKSGLPSDRFFAERPEGSVSTLKIQRTQQEDSAVYLCASSSVRGKAFFGQGTRLTVV.